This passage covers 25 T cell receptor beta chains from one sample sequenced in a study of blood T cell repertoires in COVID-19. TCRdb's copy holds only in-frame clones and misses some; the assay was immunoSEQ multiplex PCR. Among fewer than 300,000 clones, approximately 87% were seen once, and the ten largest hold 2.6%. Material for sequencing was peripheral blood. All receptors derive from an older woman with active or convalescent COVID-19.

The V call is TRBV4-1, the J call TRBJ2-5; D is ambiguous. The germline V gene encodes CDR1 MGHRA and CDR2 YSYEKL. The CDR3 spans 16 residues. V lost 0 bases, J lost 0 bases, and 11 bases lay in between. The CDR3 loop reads CASSQDPSDHQETQYF. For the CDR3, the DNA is TGCGCCAGCAGCCAAGATCCGAGTGATCACCAAGAGACCCAGTACTTC.

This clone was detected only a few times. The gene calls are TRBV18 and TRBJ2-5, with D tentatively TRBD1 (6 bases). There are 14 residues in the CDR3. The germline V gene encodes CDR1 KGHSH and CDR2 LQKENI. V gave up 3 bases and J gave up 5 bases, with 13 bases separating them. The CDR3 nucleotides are TGTGCCAGCTCACCGGACAGCCGGAGGGAGACCCAGTACTTC. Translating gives CASSPDSRRETQYF.

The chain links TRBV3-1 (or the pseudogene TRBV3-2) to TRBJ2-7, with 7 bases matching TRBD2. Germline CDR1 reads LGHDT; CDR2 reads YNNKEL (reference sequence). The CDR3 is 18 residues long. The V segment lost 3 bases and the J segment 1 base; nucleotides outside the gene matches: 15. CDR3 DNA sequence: TGTGCCAGCAGCCACGCCATCGAGACTAGCCTATATTCCTACGAGCAGTACTTC. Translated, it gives CASSHAIETSLYSYEQYF.

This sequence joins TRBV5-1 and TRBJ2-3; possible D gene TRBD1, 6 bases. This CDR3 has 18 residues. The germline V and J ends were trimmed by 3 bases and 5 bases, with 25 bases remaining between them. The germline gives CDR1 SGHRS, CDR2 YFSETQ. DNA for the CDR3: TGCGCCAGCAGCTCGACAGGTCTCAGTATCGTACAAAGAGATACGCAGTATTTT. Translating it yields CASSSTGLSIVQRDTQYF.

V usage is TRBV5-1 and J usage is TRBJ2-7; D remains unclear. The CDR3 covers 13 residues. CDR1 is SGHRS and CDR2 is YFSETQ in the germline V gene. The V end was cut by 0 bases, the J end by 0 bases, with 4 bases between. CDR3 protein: CASSLDTSYEQYF. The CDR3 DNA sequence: TGCGCCAGCAGCTTGGACACCTCCTACGAGCAGTACTTC.

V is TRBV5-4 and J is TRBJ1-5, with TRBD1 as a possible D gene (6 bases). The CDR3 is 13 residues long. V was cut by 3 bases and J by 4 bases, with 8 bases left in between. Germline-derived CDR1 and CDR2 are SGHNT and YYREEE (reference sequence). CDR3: CASSWDKNQPQHF. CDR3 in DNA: TGTGCCAGCAGCTGGGACAAAAATCAGCCCCAGCATTTT.

The CDR3 DNA sequence: TGCGCCAGCCTCGGGATCTTCACCGGGGAGCTGTTTTTT. Its translation: CASLGIFTGELFF. The chain couples TRBV5-1 to TRBJ2-2; TRBD2 might be the D (5 bases). Trimming cost V 7 bases and J 4 bases, with 11 bases left between them. This CDR3 has 13 residues. Germline V gene sequence: CDR1 SGHRS, CDR2 YFSETQ.

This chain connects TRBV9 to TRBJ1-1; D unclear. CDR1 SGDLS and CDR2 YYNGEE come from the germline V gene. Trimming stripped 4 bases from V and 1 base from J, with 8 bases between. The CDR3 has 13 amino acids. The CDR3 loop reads CASSPTGNTEAFF. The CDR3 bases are TGTGCCAGCAGCCCGACGGGGAACACTGAAGCTTTCTTT.

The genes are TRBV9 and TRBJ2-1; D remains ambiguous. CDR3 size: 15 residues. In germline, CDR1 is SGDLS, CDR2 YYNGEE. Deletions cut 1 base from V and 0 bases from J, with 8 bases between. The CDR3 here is CASSVSMSSYNEQFF. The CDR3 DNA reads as TGTGCCAGCAGCGTATCAATGAGCTCCTACAATGAGCAGTTCTTC.

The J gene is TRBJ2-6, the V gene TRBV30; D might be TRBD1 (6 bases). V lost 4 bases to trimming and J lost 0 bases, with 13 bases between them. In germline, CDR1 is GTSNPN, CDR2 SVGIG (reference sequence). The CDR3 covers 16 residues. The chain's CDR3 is CAWKLTGVSGANVLTF. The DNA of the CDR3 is TGTGCCTGGAAGCTGACAGGAGTCTCTGGGGCCAACGTCCTGACTTTC.

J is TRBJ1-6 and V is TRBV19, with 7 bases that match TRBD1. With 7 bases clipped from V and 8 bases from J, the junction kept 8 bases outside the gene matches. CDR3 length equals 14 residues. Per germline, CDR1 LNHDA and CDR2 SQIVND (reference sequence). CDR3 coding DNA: TGTGCCAGTACCACCACAGGGGTGGATTCACCCCTCCACTTT. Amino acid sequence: CASTTTGVDSPLHF.

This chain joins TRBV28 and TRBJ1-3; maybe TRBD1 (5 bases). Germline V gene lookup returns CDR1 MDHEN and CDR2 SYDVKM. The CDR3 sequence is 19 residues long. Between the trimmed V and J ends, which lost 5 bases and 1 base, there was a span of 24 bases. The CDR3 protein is CASSPLRWGPLFSGNTIYF. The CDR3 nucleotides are TGTGCCAGCAGTCCCCTCAGGTGGGGCCCACTATTTTCTGGAAACACCATATATTTT.

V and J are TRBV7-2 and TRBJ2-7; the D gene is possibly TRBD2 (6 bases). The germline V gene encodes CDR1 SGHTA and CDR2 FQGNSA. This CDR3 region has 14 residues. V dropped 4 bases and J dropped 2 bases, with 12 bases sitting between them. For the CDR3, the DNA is TGTGCCAGCAGCTGGAGGGGTTCAACCTACGAGCAGTACTTC. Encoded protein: CASSWRGSTYEQYF.

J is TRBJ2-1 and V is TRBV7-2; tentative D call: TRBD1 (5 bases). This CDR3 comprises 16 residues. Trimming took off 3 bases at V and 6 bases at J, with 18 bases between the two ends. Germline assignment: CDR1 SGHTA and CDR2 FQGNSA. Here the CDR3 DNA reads TGTGCCAGCAGCTTCCAAGGTTTCAGGGCAAGCAATGAGCAGTTCTTC. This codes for CASSFQGFRASNEQFF.

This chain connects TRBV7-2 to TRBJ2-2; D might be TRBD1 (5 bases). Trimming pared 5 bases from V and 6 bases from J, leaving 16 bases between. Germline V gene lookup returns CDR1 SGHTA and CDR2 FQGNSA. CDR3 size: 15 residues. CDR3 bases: TGTGCCAGCAGCCCGACAGCCCGGTGGGCCGGGGAGCTGTTTTTT. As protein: CASSPTARWAGELFF.

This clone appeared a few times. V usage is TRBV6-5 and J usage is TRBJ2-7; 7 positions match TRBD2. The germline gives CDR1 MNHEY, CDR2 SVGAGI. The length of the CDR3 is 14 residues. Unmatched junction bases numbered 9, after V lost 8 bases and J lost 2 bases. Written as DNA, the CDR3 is TGTGCCAGCGTAGGGAGGGCGGGACCCTACGAGCAGTACTTC. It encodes CASVGRAGPYEQYF.

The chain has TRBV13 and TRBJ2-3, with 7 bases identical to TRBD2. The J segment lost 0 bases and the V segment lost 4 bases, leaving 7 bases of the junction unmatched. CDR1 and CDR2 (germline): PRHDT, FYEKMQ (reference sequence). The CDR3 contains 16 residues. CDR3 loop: CASSYSGTTSTDTQYF. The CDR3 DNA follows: TGTGCCAGCAGCTACTCCGGGACTACGAGCACAGATACGCAGTATTTT.

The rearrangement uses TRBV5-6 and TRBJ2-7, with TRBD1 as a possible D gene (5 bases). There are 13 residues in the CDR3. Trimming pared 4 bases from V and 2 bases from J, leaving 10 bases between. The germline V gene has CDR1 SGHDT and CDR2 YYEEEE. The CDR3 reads CASSLDRTYEQYF. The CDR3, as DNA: TGTGCCAGCAGCCTTGACAGAACCTACGAGCAGTACTTC.

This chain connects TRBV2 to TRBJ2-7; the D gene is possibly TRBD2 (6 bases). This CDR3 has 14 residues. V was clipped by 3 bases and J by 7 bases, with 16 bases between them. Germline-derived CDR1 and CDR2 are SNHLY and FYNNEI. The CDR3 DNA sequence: TGTGCCAGCAGTGATGATGGGGGGTCTCGGGAGCAGTACTTC. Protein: CASSDDGGSREQYF.

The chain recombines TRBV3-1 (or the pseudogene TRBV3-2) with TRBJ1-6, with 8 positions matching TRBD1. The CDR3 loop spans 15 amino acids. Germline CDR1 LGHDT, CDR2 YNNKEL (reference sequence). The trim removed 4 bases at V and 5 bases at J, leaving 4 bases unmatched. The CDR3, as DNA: TGTGCCAGCAGCCTAGCGGACAGGGATAATTCACCCCTCCACTTT. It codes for CASSLADRDNSPLHF.

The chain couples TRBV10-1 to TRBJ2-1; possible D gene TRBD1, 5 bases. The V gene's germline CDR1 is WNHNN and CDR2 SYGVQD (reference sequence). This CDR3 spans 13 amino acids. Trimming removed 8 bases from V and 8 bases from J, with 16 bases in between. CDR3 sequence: CASALGPGDEQFF. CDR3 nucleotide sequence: TGCGCCAGCGCCTTGGGGCCAGGCGATGAGCAGTTCTTC.

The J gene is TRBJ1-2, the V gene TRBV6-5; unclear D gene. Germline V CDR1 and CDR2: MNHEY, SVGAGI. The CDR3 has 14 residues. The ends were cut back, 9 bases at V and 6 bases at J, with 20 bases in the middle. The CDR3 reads CASLGGGSRDGYTF. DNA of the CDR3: TGTGCCAGTCTCGGAGGAGGAAGCCGGGATGGCTACACCTTC.

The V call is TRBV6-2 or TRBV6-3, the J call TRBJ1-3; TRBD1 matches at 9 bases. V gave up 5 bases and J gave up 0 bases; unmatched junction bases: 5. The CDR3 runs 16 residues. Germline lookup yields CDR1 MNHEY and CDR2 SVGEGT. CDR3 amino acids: CASSQGTGSSGNTIYF. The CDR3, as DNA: TGTGCCAGCAGTCAAGGGACAGGGAGCTCTGGAAACACCATATATTTT.

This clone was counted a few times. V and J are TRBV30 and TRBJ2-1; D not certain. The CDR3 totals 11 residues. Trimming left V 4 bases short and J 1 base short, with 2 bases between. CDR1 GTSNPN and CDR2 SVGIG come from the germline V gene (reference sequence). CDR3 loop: CAWTSYNEQFF. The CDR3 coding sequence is TGTGCCTGGACTTCCTACAATGAGCAGTTCTTC.

CDR3 sequence: CASSLTGQGNYGYTF. CDR3 bases: TGTGCCAGCTCACTAACGGGACAGGGAAACTATGGCTACACCTTC. The chain links TRBV18 to TRBJ1-2; 9 nucleotides align to TRBD1. This CDR3 is built from 15 residues. Germline V gene sequence: CDR1 KGHSH, CDR2 LQKENI. V was pared by 4 bases and J by 2 bases, with 5 bases of the junction left unmatched. Variable domain in full (rest from reference TRBV18 and TRBJ1-2): NAGVMQNPRHLVRRRGQEARLRCSPMKGHSHVYWYRQLPEEGLKFMVYLQKENIIDESGMPKERFSAEFPKEGPSILRIQQVVRGDSAAYFCASSLTGQGNYGYTFGSGTRLTVV.